The present entry profiles one TCR beta chain with its context. This sample is part of a study of blood T cell repertoires in COVID-19. Study-level background: The United States, Italy and Spain were the sources of the acute and convalescent COVID-19 samples.

The CDR3 is 16 residues long. The V end lost 5 bases, the J end lost 4 bases, and 20 bases lay between the germline ends. CDR1 and CDR2 from the germline V gene are KGHSH and LQKENI. Authors' processing steps: Amplifying reference gene primers gave estimates of nucleated cell counts. Profiling relied on immunoSEQ multiplex PCR, and the TCRdb table lists in-frame clones only, not all of them. The V and J calls and the clone size are those of that table, but D and trimming were determined from the DNA. Counted here are approximately 230,000 clones, about 80% occurring once; the ten biggest clones make up 7.5% to 10%.

J is TRBJ1-2 and V is TRBV18; D may be TRBD1 (5 bases). This clonotype was obtained from a man older than 75 with acute or convalescent COVID-19. The sequencing input was peripheral blood. The CDR3, as DNA: TGTGCCAGCTCAGCCTCTACAGGAGTAGGCCCCTATGGCTACACCTTC. This gives the protein CASSASTGVGPYGYTF.